The source of this T cell receptor beta chain is a study of T cell responses to AZD1222 COVID-19 vaccine. Study information: Second-dose recipients at about 4 or about 12 weeks were treated as one pooled group.

Using immunoSEQ multiplex PCR, the repertoire was profiled, and TCRdb retains in-frame clones only, with some absent. The table includes some 120,000 clones, about nine tenths detected once. Study-level results: Across spike, vaccine-associated CD4 TCRs were found, dominant at 160-218 and 743-854. Clonal diversity was possibly underestimated; the donors were predominantly white British and more often female. The study sampled repertoires only after the peak T cell response.

There are 14 residues in the CDR3. Trimming left V 5 bases short and J 0 bases short, with 11 bases between. Germline lookup yields CDR1 ENHRY and CDR2 SYGVKD. Turning to this clone: Its antigen is as yet unknown.

The source is an adult in good health. Sequencing was performed on peripheral blood, taken on day 0 of AZD1222 vaccination. The chain uses TRBV10-3 and TRBJ2-7, with D unresolved. CDR3 loop: CAISMDGFSYEQYF. Here the CDR3 DNA reads TGTGCCATCAGTATGGACGGTTTCTCCTACGAGCAGTACTTC.